This T cell receptor beta chain was documented in a study of regulatory T cells in long-lasting Graves disease. General study points: Study of thyroid tissue was not done, with only peripheral blood studied.

This CDR3 is built from 17 residues. Trimming stripped 5 bases from V and 4 bases from J, with 23 bases between. This sample's time point: newly diagnosed GD, antithyroid drugs for less than 3 months. The authors made the TCR library using RNA they extracted from PBMCs. This clonotype was counted at least ten times. Its specificity is unknown. Investigators prepared the TCR beta libraries by applying iRepertoire HTBI primers and Arm-PCR of CDR3 regions. TCRdb re-analysed the multiplex PCR reads in MiXCR, keeping a single row per CDR3 protein. Of about 540,000 distinct CDR3 sequences listed, 13% were seen once; the top ten hold more than 8.5%. The same data also contributed to another study, on T cells in Graves' hyperthyroidism and ophthalmopathy. This second report adds: Carried out on the TCR CDR3, a first-round RT-PCR used the HTBI primer set. Blood also contained most expanded thyroid clonotypes above 0.001.

This receptor was taken from a man between 25 and 39 years old with Graves disease. The sequencing used peripheral blood mononuclear cells (PBMCs), collected at new diagnosis, from a patient treated with antithyroid drugs. This chain uses TRBV12-3 or TRBV12-4 with TRBJ1-2; no definite D call. Here the CDR3 DNA reads TGTGCCAGCAGTCTCCGGGCCCGAGGCAGGATGGCCTATGGCTACACCTTC. This sequence encodes CASSLRARGRMAYGYTF.